This T cell receptor beta chain was sequenced for a study of long-term antiretroviral therapy in people with HIV. Study in general: Of all samples, the earliest predate the 2015 immediate-ART recommendation by about a decade. The study's findings and limits: The data indicate that diversity increased after ART but remained below transplant donor controls. In HIV, the repertoires covered a tighter span of CDR3 lengths than in controls.

It was version v3.0 of the immunoSEQ assay that was run at survey level. The table came from immunoSEQ multiplex PCR; TCRdb's copy has only in-frame clones and leaves some out. The sample shows around 29,000 clones, approximately 80% of them seen only once. Clinicians in the United States treated all participants with HIV. With respect to this clone: Its specificity is not known.

CDR3 size: 13 residues. The germline V gene has CDR1 KGHSH and CDR2 LQKENI. Trimming removed 3 bases from V and 7 bases from J, with 13 bases in between. The chain is built from TRBV18 and TRBJ2-7, with D tentatively TRBD1 or TRBD2 (5 bases each). This TCR came from a man aged 35 to 55 with HIV. Sequences were derived from unsorted PBMCs, sampled 0.3 years after starting antiretroviral therapy. CDR3 protein: CASSPGAVEEQYF. In DNA, the CDR3 is TGTGCCAGCTCACCCGGGGCCGTGGAGGAGCAGTACTTC.